These 14 T cell receptor beta chains were all obtained from the same sample, sequenced in a study of neoadjuvant anti-PD-1 for oral cavity cancer. This table comes from immunoSEQ multiplex PCR, and its TCRdb copy is limited to in-frame clones, with some not included. The repertoire holds 15,000 to 20,000 clones, with less than 80% as singletons. The source was PBMCs, collected before nivolumab (anti-PD-1) treatment. The receptors come from a person aged 35-80 years with oral cavity squamous cell carcinoma.

This clone was counted between two and nine times. This chain links TRBV27 with TRBJ2-7; 9 nucleotides line up with TRBD1. Germline CDR1 MNHEY, CDR2 SMNVEV (reference sequence). V shed 5 bases, J shed 2 bases, and the junction held 4 bases outside the gene matches. The CDR3 is made up of 14 amino acids. The CDR3 protein is CASSHGQGTYEQYF. Here the CDR3 DNA reads TGTGCCAGCAGTCATGGACAGGGGACCTACGAGCAGTACTTC.

Turning to this clone: Germline is not matched at one junction end, which may reflect a read error. The rearrangement links TRBV7-7 to TRBJ1-4; a possible D gene is TRBD1 (5 bases). Germline V gives CDR1 SSHAT, CDR2 FNYEAQ (reference sequence). The length of the CDR3 is 13 residues. Here the CDR3 reads CASSFGGNEKLFF. The CDR3 DNA follows: TGTGCTAGCAGCTTTGGGGGTAATGAAAAACTGTTTTTT.

The chain has TRBV5-4 and TRBJ1-1; 7 bases align to TRBD1. CDR1 is SGHNT and CDR2 is YYREEE in the germline V gene (reference sequence). Trimming at V came to 4 bases and at J to 5 bases, leaving 8 bases not matched to a gene. The CDR3 contains 14 residues. CDR3 in amino acids: CASSGRGQGTEAFF. CDR3 bases: TGTGCCAGCAGCGGAAGGGGGCAGGGTACTGAAGCTTTCTTT.

The chain is built from TRBV5-6 and TRBJ1-5; 8 bases map to TRBD1. Germline trimming cut 7 bases from V and 0 bases from J; bases unmatched to any gene: 3. The CDR3 is made up of 14 amino acids. Per the germline V gene, CDR1 is SGHDT and CDR2 is YYEEEE. Here the CDR3 reads CASGTGDSNQPQHF. For the CDR3, the DNA is TGTGCCAGCGGGACAGGAGATAGCAATCAGCCCCAGCATTTT.

The chain combines TRBV5-6 with TRBJ2-2; D may be TRBD1 (6 bases). With 0 bases removed from V and 3 bases from J, the gap between germline ends came to 15 bases. This CDR3 contains 17 residues. Germline loops: CDR1 SGHDT, CDR2 YYEEEE. The chain's CDR3 is CASSLGQQGWDTGELFF. The CDR3 DNA sequence: TGTGCCAGCAGCTTGGGCCAACAGGGTTGGGACACCGGGGAGCTGTTTTTT.

This clone was found a few times. The chain is built from TRBV10-3 and TRBJ1-2; 8 nucleotides agree with TRBD1. CDR1 and CDR2 (germline): ENHRY, SYGVKD. The V gene end was trimmed by 10 bases and the J gene end by 4 bases; junction bases not matched to a gene: 8. The CDR3 is 13 amino acids. CDR3 nucleotides: TGTGCCACCGGACAGGGACTCGTCTATGGCTACACCTTC. Amino acids: CATGQGLVYGYTF.

The genes are TRBV19 and TRBJ1-4; no clear D gene. The CDR3 has 14 amino acids. V was pared by 6 bases and J by 5 bases, with 13 bases between. Germline CDR1 is LNHDA and CDR2 is SQIVND (reference sequence). CDR3 protein: CASSLGGPNEKLFF. The CDR3 bases are TGTGCCAGTAGCCTGGGAGGTCCAAATGAAAAACTGTTTTTT.

V and J are TRBV9 and TRBJ1-4; 9 nucleotides line up with TRBD1. The germline CDR1 and CDR2 sequences are SGDLS and YYNGEE. The CDR3 is 14 amino acids. With 0 bases clipped from V and 7 bases from J, the junction kept 1 base outside the gene matches. This CDR3 reads CASSVGDRVEKLFF. The CDR3, as DNA: TGTGCCAGCAGCGTAGGGGACAGGGTTGAAAAACTGTTTTTT.

The chain links TRBV20-1 to TRBJ1-2; no clear D gene. The CDR3 covers 11 residues. V was shortened by 6 bases and J by 5 bases, with 10 bases between the two germline ends. CDR1 and CDR2 (germline): DFQATT, SNEGSKA (reference sequence). CDR3 DNA sequence: TGCAGTGCCTCGGACGGGTATGGCTACACCTTC. It is translated as CSASDGYGYTF.

This clone came up once. The chain is built from TRBV5-1 and TRBJ1-1; a possible D gene is TRBD1 (6 bases). The V gene lost 1 base and the J gene lost 3 bases, with 10 bases spanning the gap. CDR1 is SGHRS, CDR2 YFSETQ, per germline. The CDR3 has 14 residues. CDR3 sequence reads: CASSLYGQYTEAFF. CDR3 in DNA: TGCGCCAGCAGCTTGTACGGACAGTACACTGAAGCTTTCTTT. The complete variable domain, with remaining parts taken from reference TRBV5-1 and TRBJ1-1, reads KAGVTQTPRYLIKTRGQQVTLSCSPISGHRSVSWYQQTPGQGLQFLFEYFSETQRNKGNFPGRFSGRQFSNSRSEMNVSTLELGDSALYLCASSLYGQYTEAFFGQGTRLTVV.

The chain carries TRBV5-4 and TRBJ2-1; 10 bases align to TRBD2. Germline CDR1 is SGHNT and CDR2 is YYREEE (reference sequence). The CDR3 is 15 amino acids. With 3 bases clipped from V and 4 bases from J, the junction kept 4 bases outside the gene matches. CDR3 amino acids: CASSSVAGGYNEQFF. The CDR3, as DNA: TGTGCCAGCAGCTCTGTAGCGGGGGGTTACAATGAGCAGTTCTTC.

The V gene is TRBV6-5, the J gene TRBJ1-1; D not certain. Trimming shortened V by 2 bases and J by 11 bases, and 9 bases separated the two germline ends. This CDR3 has 11 residues. CDR1 is MNHEY and CDR2 is SVGAGI in the germline V gene. The CDR3 loop is CASSYDGGAFF. DNA of the CDR3: TGTGCCAGCAGTTACGATGGAGGGGCTTTCTTT.

This chain uses TRBV25-1 with TRBJ2-5; 7 positions agree with TRBD2. The V segment lost 3 bases and the J segment 5 bases; nucleotides outside the gene matches: 6. The CDR3 spans 14 residues. Germline V gene data show CDR1 as MGHDK and CDR2 as SYGVNS. CDR3 residues: CASSERGSFETQYF. The CDR3 coding sequence is TGTGCCAGCAGTGAGCGCGGGAGCTTTGAGACCCAGTACTTC. Full variable domain (missing parts from reference TRBV25-1 and TRBJ2-5): EADIYQTPRYLVIGTGKKITLECSQTMGHDKMYWYQQDPGMELHLIHYSYGVNSTEKGDLSSESTVSRIRTEHFPLTLESARPSHTSQYLCASSERGSFETQYFGPGTRLLVL.

V gene TRBV30 combines with J gene TRBJ2-5, with a tentative D call TRBD1 (6 bases). The V gene's germline CDR1 is GTSNPN and CDR2 SVGIG (reference sequence). This CDR3 is built from 14 residues. The V gene lost 0 bases and the J gene lost 4 bases, with 12 bases spanning the gap. CDR3 in DNA: TGTGCCTGGAGTGTACCCCAGGGGATAGAGACCCAGTACTTC. Protein sequence: CAWSVPQGIETQYF.